This TCR beta chain stems from a study of graft-versus-host responses after intestinal transplantation. Study-level information: Recipients were given multivisceral, liver-intestinal, or isolated intestinal transplants. All recipients were given anti-thymocyte globulin induction, and tacrolimus and steroids were then administered for 2 to 3 years. Whole-study findings and limits: Early post-transplant HvG declines tracked with peak circulating GvH clone levels. Allograft clonal ratios (graft-versus-host to host-versus-graft) were high in patients who had graft-donor T cell macrochimerism.

Repertoires were generated with immunoSEQ multiplex PCR, while TCRdb's copy carries only in-frame clones and drops some. The sample has some 4,000 clones, 60% to 85% seen once. A remark on this clone: No antigen is known for it.

Noted time point: postoperative day 105 after intestinal transplantation (dayNNNN = postoperative day). Researchers processed graft tissue to release intraepithelial and lamina propria lymphocytes. Specimen: ileum tissue, collected 105 days after intestinal transplantation. The sequence derives from a human patient who received an intestinal transplant, so some T cells may come from the graft donor.

The chain's CDR3 is CASSLTPTGNGYTF. The DNA of the CDR3 is TGTGCCAGCAGCTTGACCCCGACAGGGAACGGCTACACCTTC. The V gene is TRBV5-6, the J gene TRBJ1-2, with 7 bases matching TRBD1. Germline V lookup: CDR1 SGHDT, CDR2 YYEEEE. This CDR3 comprises 14 residues. Unmatched junction bases numbered 8, after V lost 1 base and J lost 8 bases.